This entry concerns a single TCR beta chain. The record originates from a study of technical replicates of blood from a handful of donors. Germline loops: CDR1 SGHTA, CDR2 FQGNSA. V was shortened by 6 bases and J by 0 bases, with 3 bases between the two germline ends. There are 13 residues in the CDR3. The protocol was immunoSEQ multiplex PCR, while the TCRdb copy is restricted to in-frame clones and leaves out a portion. Of roughly 60,000 clones listed, more than 75% are singletons. The source is a human donor in good health. Some clones in this sample may be carry-over from other donors' samples. The V call is TRBV7-2, the J call TRBJ2-6, with D uncertain. The material sequenced was PBMCs. The CDR3 bases are TGTGCCAGCAGGGCCTCTGGGGCCAACGTCCTGACTTTC. This codes for CASRASGANVLTF.